This entry lists 22 T cell receptor beta chains sequenced from one sample in a study of blood T cell repertoires in COVID-19. Measured with immunoSEQ multiplex PCR; TCRdb has only the in-frame clones, and not every one. The data contain more than 120,000 clones, about nine tenths of them singletons. The sample consisted of peripheral blood. The receptors come from a human donor in a cohort sampled during active COVID-19.

The chain couples TRBV6-5 to TRBJ2-7; 8 bases agree with TRBD2. This CDR3 has 14 amino acids. V lost 8 bases and J lost 0; bases outside the gene matches: 6. The V gene's germline CDR1 is MNHEY and CDR2 SVGAGI. The CDR3 here is CASHPGGASYEQYF. Here the CDR3 DNA reads TGTGCCAGCCACCCCGGGGGGGCCTCCTACGAGCAGTACTTC.

The rearrangement uses TRBV29-1 and TRBJ2-3; 10 positions agree with TRBD2. J gave up 2 bases and V 4 bases, and 12 bases lay outside the gene matches. Looked up from germline, CDR1 is SQVTM and CDR2 is ANQGSEA. This CDR3 is built from 17 residues. The CDR3 DNA reads TGCAGCGTTGGGGGGGGCCTAGCGGGGGAGATCACAGATACGCAGTATTTT. It encodes CSVGGGLAGEITDTQYF.

The chain couples TRBV6-5 to TRBJ1-1, with D perhaps matching TRBD1 (5 bases). V was shortened by 6 bases and J by 4 bases, with 15 bases between the two germline ends. Germline CDR1 MNHEY, CDR2 SVGAGI. The CDR3 spans 14 residues. CDR3 region: CASSSPGGSTEAFF. The CDR3 DNA is TGTGCCAGCAGCTCCCCCGGGGGGAGCACTGAAGCTTTCTTT.

The V and J genes are TRBV5-1 and TRBJ2-7; maybe TRBD1 (6 bases). This CDR3 is 11 amino acids long. Germline CDR1 reads SGHRS; CDR2 reads YFSETQ. Trimming left V 4 bases short and J 4 bases short, with 6 bases between. CDR3: CASSRGYEQYF. DNA for the CDR3: TGCGCCAGCAGCAGGGGGTACGAGCAGTACTTC.

The chain links TRBV5-1 to TRBJ2-3, with TRBD1 matching over 8 bases. Germline values: CDR1 SGHRS, CDR2 YFSETQ. The CDR3 runs 15 residues. With V trimmed by 6 bases and J by 0 bases, 6 bases remained unmatched. The CDR3: CASKSQGASTDTQYF. For the CDR3, the DNA is TGCGCCAGCAAATCTCAGGGGGCTAGCACAGATACGCAGTATTTT.

The chain links TRBV5-1 to TRBJ1-4; tentative D call: TRBD1 (6 bases). Germline V gene sequence: CDR1 SGHRS, CDR2 YFSETQ. The CDR3 is 16 amino acids. Trimming pared 0 bases from V and 1 base from J, leaving 10 bases between. CDR3 sequence: CASSLGGGLTNEKLFF. DNA of the CDR3: TGCGCCAGCAGCTTGGGTGGGGGCTTAACTAATGAAAAACTGTTTTTT.

The J gene is TRBJ1-6, the V gene TRBV9; D perhaps matches TRBD1 (6 bases). The CDR3 covers 13 residues. The germline V gene encodes CDR1 SGDLS and CDR2 YYNGEE. The V and J ends lost 3 bases and 7 bases respectively, with 8 bases between them. CDR3 sequence reads: CASSAGENSPLHF. The DNA of the CDR3 is TGTGCCAGCAGCGCAGGGGAAAATTCACCCCTCCACTTT.

V usage is TRBV6-5 and J usage is TRBJ2-3, with 7 bases lining up with TRBD1. The V segment lost 6 bases and the J segment 4 bases; nucleotides outside the gene matches: 4. The CDR3 has 13 amino acids. CDR1 MNHEY and CDR2 SVGAGI come from the germline V gene. The CDR3 sequence: CASSKQGSDTQYF. DNA for the CDR3: TGTGCCAGCAGCAAACAGGGGTCAGATACGCAGTATTTT.

The sample holds a few counts of this clone. The chain employs TRBV5-6 and TRBJ1-5, with D uncertain. The V end lost 0 bases, the J end lost 5 bases, and 6 bases lay between the germline ends. This CDR3 contains 13 residues. Germline V gene data show CDR1 as SGHDT and CDR2 as YYEEEE. The CDR3 bases are TGTGCCAGCAGCTTGGACCTAGATCAGCCCCAGCATTTT. This encodes CASSLDLDQPQHF.

For the CDR3, the DNA is TGTGCCAGCAGGCGGGCGCGGTTTTTT. Its protein is CASRRARFF. The rearrangement links TRBV6-4 to TRBJ1-4; D gene unclear. Germline V lookup: CDR1 MRHNA, CDR2 SNTAGT. The CDR3 contains 9 residues. With 6 bases removed from V and 16 bases from J, the gap between germline ends came to 9 bases.

The chain employs TRBV25-1 and TRBJ2-7; 8 nucleotides match TRBD2. This CDR3 comprises 14 residues. Losses at the gene ends were 3 bases for V and 2 bases for J; bases not matched to a gene: 3. CDR1 and CDR2 from the germline V gene are MGHDK and SYGVNS. This CDR3 is CASSDGGVTYEQYF. The CDR3 nucleotides read TGTGCCAGCAGTGACGGGGGGGTAACCTACGAGCAGTACTTC.

The chain combines TRBV7-9 with TRBJ2-7; the D gene is possibly TRBD2 (5 bases). CDR1 is SEHNR and CDR2 is FQNEAQ in the germline V gene (reference sequence). This CDR3 has 14 amino acids. V was trimmed by 1 base and J by 6 bases, leaving 13 bases between them. The CDR3 region is CASSLGANRGEQYF. Here the CDR3 DNA reads TGTGCCAGCAGCTTAGGGGCAAATCGGGGCGAGCAGTACTTC.

The chain has TRBV12-5 and TRBJ2-3; 8 nucleotides match TRBD2. Unmatched junction bases numbered 6, after V lost 6 bases and J lost 1 base. Germline V gives CDR1 LGHNT, CDR2 FRNRAP. This CDR3 has 15 amino acids. The CDR3 loop is CASGQGLVGTDTQYF. The CDR3 bases are TGTGCTAGTGGCCAGGGACTAGTGGGCACAGATACGCAGTATTTT.

This clone appeared once. One end of the junction varies from germline; a read error may be responsible. The J gene is TRBJ1-5, the V gene TRBV2; possible D gene TRBD1, 5 bases. Germline V gives CDR1 SNHLY, CDR2 FYNNEI. The length of the CDR3 is 13 residues. CDR3 coding DNA: TGTGTCAGCAGAGGGGATAGCAATCAGCCCCAGCATTTT. Translation: CVSRGDSNQPQHF.

The J gene is TRBJ2-7, the V gene TRBV7-9; 8 nucleotides align to TRBD2. This CDR3 has 11 residues. Germline-derived CDR1 and CDR2 are SEHNR and FQNEAQ (reference sequence). The junction had 4 bases not matched to a gene; V was cut back by 5 bases and J by 10 bases. The CDR3 sequence is CASSTRGGQYF. CDR3 bases: TGTGCCAGCAGCACACGGGGGGGACAGTACTTC.

This clone was picked up a small number of times. The gene calls are TRBV5-1 and TRBJ2-1; the match to TRBD2 covers 15 bases. V dropped 3 bases and J dropped 4; count of bases not matched to a gene: 2. CDR3 length: 16 amino acids. The germline V gene has CDR1 SGHRS and CDR2 YFSETQ. CDR3 amino acids: CASSSGTSGGYNEQFF. CDR3 DNA sequence: TGCGCCAGCAGCTCCGGGACTAGCGGGGGGTACAATGAGCAGTTCTTC.

CDR3 DNA: TGTGCCAGCAGCACAGGACAGGGGGCGTCTGAAGCTTTCTTT. This encodes CASSTGQGASEAFF. V usage is TRBV5-5 and J usage is TRBJ1-1; 11 nucleotides align to TRBD1. Germline assignment: CDR1 SGHKS and CDR2 YYEKEE (reference sequence). Trimming at V came to 4 bases and at J to 6 bases, leaving 5 bases not matched to a gene. The CDR3 runs to 14 residues.

The CDR3 DNA reads as TGTGCCAGCAGCTCCCTCGGGGGCAATCAGCCCCAGCATTTT. Its translation: CASSSLGGNQPQHF. The chain has TRBV7-8 and TRBJ1-5, with unresolved D. This CDR3 contains 14 residues. Germline V gives CDR1 SGHVS, CDR2 FQNEAQ. V was shortened by 4 bases and J by 2 bases, with 9 bases between the two germline ends.

The chain has TRBV11-2 and TRBJ2-1, with 10 bases that match TRBD1. Trimming took 5 bases from V and 4 from J; bases not matched to a gene: 5. Germline V lookup: CDR1 SGHAT, CDR2 FQNNGV. There are 15 residues in the CDR3. The chain's CDR3 is CASSPGTGAYNEQFF. The CDR3 DNA reads as TGTGCCAGCAGCCCAGGGACAGGGGCTTACAATGAGCAGTTCTTC. The full variable domain, its missing parts supplied by reference TRBV11-2 and TRBJ2-1, is EAGVAQSPRYKIIEKRQSVAFWCNPISGHATLYWYQQILGQGPKLLIQFQNNGVVDDSQLPKDRFSAERLKGVDSTLKIQPAKLEDSAVYLCASSPGTGAYNEQFFGPGTRLTVL.

The genes are TRBV9 and TRBJ2-5; the match to TRBD2 covers 9 bases. The CDR3 is 16 residues long. Germline V gene sequence: CDR1 SGDLS, CDR2 YYNGEE. J was trimmed by 5 bases and V by 0 bases; bases with no gene match: 8. CDR3 residues: CASSVGIAGAGETQYF. For the CDR3, the DNA is TGTGCCAGCAGCGTAGGAATAGCGGGGGCCGGGGAGACCCAGTACTTC.

The V call is TRBV7-9, the J call TRBJ2-7, with 8 bases fitting TRBD2. With V trimmed by 1 base and J by 6 bases, 8 bases remained unmatched. The CDR3 extends over 15 amino acids. Germline CDR1 is SEHNR and CDR2 is FQNEAQ (reference sequence). The CDR3 bases are TGTGCCAGCAGCTTAGTGGTCGGGGGGGCCACCGAGCAGTACTTC. It translates to CASSLVVGGATEQYF. The whole variable domain, filled in from reference TRBV7-9 and TRBJ2-7, reads DTGVSQNPRHKITKRGQNVTFRCDPISEHNRLYWYRQTLGQGPEFLTYFQNEAQLEKSRLLSDRFSAERPKGSFSTLEIQRTEQGDSAMYLCASSLVVGGATEQYFGPGTRLTVT.

The V gene is TRBV7-9, the J gene TRBJ2-2; the match to TRBD1 covers 11 bases. This CDR3 contains 15 residues. The J segment lost 5 bases and the V segment lost 5 bases, leaving 4 bases of the junction unmatched. The germline V gene encodes CDR1 SEHNR and CDR2 FQNEAQ (reference sequence). CDR3 nucleotides: TGTGCCAGCAGCCCCGGGACAGGGGGGACCGGGGAGCTGTTTTTT. It specifies CASSPGTGGTGELFF.